This TCR beta chain was identified during a study of T cells in Graves' hyperthyroidism and ophthalmopathy. Study observations and caveats: Appearing also in blood were most of the thyroid clonotypes expanded above 0.001.

RNA transcripts gave rise to amplified TCR beta CDR3 regions. The TCR CDR3 first-round RT-PCR relied on the HTBI primer set. TCRdb itself ran the multiplex PCR reads through MiXCR, one entry per CDR3 protein. The table shows 360,000 or so distinct CDR3 sequences, with roughly 15% occurring only once. V lost 8 bases and J lost 12; bases outside the gene matches: 10. The CDR3 has 11 amino acids. Germline-derived CDR1 and CDR2 are GTSNPN and SVGIG (reference sequence). This clonotype has at least ten counts. Its antigen is still unknown. The chain couples TRBV30 to TRBJ2-1; 7 bases agree with TRBD2. The sequenced sample consisted of blood. This sequence was found in a woman aged 55-69 years with Graves' ophthalmopathy. The CDR3 DNA is TGTGCCGGGGACTATCTGGGGGGGCAGTTCTTC. Protein: CAGDYLGGQFF. The full variable domain, rest sourced from reference TRBV30 and TRBJ2-1, is SQTIHQWPATLVQPVGSPLSLECTVEGTSNPNLYWYRQAAGRGLQLLFYSVGIGQISSEVPQNLSASRPQDRQFILSSKKLLLSDSGFYLCAGDYLGGQFFGPGTRLTVL.